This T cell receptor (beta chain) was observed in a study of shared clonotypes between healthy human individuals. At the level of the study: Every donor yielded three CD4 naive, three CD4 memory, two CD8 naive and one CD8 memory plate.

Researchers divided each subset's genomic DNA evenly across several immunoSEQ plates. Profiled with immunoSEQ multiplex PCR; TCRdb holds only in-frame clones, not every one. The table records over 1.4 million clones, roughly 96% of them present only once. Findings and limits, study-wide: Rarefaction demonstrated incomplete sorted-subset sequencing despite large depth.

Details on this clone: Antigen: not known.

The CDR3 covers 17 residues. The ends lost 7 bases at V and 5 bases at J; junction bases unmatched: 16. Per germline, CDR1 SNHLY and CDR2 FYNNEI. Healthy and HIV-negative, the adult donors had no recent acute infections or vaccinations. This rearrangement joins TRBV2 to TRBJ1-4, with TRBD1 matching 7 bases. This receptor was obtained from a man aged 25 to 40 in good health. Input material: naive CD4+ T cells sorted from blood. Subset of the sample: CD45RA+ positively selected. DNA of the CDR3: TGTGCCAGCACGGTCTGGGGTGAACAGGGGAGAAATGAAAAACTGTTTTTT. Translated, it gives CASTVWGEQGRNEKLFF.